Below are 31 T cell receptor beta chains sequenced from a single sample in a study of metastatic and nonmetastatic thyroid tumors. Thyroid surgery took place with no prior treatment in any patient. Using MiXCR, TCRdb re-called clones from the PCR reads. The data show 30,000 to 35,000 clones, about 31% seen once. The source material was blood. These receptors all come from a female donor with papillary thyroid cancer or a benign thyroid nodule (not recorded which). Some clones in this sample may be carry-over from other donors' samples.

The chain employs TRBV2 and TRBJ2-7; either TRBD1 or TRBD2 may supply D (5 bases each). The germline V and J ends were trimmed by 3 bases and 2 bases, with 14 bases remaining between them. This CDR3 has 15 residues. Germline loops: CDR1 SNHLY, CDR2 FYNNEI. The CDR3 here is CASSDRDGTTYEQYF. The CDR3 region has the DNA TGTGCCAGCAGTGACCGGGACGGGACGACCTACGAGCAGTACTTC.

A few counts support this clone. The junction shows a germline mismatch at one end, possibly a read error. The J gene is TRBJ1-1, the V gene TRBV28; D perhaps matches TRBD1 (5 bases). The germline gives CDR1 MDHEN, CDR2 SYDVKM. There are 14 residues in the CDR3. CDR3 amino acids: CASSTIQGGTEASF. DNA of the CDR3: TGTGCCAGCAGTACCATCCAAGGTGGGACTGAAGCTTCCTTT.

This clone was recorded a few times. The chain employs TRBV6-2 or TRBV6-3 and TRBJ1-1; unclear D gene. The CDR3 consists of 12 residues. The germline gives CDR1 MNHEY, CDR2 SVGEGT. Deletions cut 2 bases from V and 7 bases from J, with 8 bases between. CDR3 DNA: TGTGCCAGCAGTTACGCGGGCAGTGAAGCTTTCTTT. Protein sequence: CASSYAGSEAFF.

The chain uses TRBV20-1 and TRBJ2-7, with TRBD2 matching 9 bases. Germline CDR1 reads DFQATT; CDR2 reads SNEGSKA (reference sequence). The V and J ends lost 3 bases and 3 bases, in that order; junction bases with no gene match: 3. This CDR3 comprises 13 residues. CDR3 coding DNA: TGCAGTGCTAGGAGCGGGGGGCACTACGAGCAGTACTTC. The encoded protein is CSARSGGHYEQYF.

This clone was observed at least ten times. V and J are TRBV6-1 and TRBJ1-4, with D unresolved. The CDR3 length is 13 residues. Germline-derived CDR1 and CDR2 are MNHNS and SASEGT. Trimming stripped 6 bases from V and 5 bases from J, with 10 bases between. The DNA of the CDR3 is TGTGCCAGCAGCGGACCGTTAAATGAAAAACTGTTTTTT. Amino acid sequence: CASSGPLNEKLFF.

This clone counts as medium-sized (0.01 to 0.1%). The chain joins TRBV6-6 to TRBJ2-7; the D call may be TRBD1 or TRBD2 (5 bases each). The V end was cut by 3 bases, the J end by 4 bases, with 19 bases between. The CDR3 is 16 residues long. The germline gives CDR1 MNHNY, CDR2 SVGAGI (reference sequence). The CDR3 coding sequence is TGTGCCAGCAGTTATTTCGACATCCGGGACGGTTACGAGCAGTACTTC. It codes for CASSYFDIRDGYEQYF.

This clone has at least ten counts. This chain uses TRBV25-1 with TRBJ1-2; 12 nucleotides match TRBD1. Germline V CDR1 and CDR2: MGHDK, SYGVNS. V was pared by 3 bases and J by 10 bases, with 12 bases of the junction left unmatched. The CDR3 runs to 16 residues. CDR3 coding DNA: TGTGCCAGCAGTGATTCGGGACAGGGGGCATATCTAGTCTACACCTTC. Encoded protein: CASSDSGQGAYLVYTF.

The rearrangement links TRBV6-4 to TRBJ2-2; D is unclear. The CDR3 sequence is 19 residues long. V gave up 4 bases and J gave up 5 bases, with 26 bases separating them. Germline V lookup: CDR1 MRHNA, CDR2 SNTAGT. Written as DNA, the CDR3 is TGTGCCAGCAGTGCCGCGACTGGGTGGTGGCAGGTGGGGACCGGGGAGCTGTTTTTT. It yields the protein CASSAATGWWQVGTGELFF.

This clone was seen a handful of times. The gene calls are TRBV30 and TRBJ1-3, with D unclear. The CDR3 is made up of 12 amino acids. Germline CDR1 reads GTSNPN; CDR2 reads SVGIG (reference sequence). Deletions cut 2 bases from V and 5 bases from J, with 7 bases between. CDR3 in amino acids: CAWSPTRNTIYF. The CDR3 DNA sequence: TGTGCCTGGAGTCCTACCCGAAACACCATATATTTT.

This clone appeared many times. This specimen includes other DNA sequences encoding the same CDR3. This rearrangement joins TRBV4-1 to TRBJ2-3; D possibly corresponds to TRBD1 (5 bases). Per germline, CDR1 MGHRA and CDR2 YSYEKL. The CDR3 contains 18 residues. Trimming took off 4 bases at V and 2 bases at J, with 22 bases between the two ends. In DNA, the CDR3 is TGCGCCAGCAGCCCGGCGCTACAAGGGGCCGCATTCACAGATACGCAGTATTTT. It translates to CASSPALQGAAFTDTQYF.

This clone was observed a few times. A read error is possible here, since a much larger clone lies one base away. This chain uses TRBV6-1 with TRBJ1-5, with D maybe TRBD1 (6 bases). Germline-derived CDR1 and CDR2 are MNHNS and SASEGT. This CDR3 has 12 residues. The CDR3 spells CASSETGQPEHF. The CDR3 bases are TGCGCCAGCAGTGAGACAGGACAGCCCGAGCATTTT.

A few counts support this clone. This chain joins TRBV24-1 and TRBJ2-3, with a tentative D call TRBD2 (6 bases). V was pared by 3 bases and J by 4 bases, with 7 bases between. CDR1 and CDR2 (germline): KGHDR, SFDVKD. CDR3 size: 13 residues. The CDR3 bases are TGTGCCACCAGTGATGGGGGGTCAGATACGCAGTATTTT. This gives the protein CATSDGGSDTQYF.

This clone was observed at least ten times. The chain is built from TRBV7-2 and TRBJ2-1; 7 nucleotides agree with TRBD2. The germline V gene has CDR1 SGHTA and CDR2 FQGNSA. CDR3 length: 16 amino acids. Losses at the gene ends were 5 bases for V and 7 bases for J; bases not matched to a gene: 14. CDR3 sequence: CASSAPTRPGGNEQFF. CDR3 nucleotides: TGTGCCAGCAGCGCCCCTACTAGGCCGGGGGGTAATGAGCAGTTCTTC.

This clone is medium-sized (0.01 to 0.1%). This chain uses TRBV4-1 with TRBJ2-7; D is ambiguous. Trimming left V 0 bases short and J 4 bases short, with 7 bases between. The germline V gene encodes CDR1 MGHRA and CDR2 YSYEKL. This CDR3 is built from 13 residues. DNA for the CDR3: TGCGCCAGCAGCCAAGAAATGCTATACGAGCAGTACTTC. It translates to CASSQEMLYEQYF.

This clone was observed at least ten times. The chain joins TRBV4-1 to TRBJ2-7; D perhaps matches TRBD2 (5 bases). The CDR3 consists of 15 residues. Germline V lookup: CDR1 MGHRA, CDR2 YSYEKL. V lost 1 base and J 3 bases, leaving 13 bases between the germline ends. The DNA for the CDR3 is TGCGCCAGCAGCCAAGGCCCCTCAGCGGACTACGAGCAGTACTTC. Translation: CASSQGPSADYEQYF.

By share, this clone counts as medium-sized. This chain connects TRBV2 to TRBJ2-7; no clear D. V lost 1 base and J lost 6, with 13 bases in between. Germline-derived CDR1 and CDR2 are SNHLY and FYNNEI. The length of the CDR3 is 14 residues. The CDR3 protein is CASSEGRVRVEQYF. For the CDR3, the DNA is TGTGCCAGCAGTGAAGGAAGGGTTAGGGTCGAGCAGTACTTC.

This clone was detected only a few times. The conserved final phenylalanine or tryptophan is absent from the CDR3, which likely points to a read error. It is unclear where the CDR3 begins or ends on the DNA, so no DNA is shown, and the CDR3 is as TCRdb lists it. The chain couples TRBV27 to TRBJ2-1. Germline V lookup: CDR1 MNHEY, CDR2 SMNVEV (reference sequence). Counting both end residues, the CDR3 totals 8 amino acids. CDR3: CASSLQNA.

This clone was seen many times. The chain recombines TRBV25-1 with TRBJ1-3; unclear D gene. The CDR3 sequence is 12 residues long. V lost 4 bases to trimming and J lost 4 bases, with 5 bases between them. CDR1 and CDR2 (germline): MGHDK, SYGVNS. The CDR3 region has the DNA TGTGCCAGCAGTGCCATCGGAAACACCATATATTTT. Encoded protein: CASSAIGNTIYF.

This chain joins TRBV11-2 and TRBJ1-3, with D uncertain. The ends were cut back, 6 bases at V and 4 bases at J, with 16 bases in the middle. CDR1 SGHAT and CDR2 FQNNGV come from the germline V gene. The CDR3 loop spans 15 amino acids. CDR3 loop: CASRSPRGGGNTIYF. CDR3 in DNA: TGTGCCAGCAGATCCCCCCGGGGTGGCGGAAACACCATATATTTT.

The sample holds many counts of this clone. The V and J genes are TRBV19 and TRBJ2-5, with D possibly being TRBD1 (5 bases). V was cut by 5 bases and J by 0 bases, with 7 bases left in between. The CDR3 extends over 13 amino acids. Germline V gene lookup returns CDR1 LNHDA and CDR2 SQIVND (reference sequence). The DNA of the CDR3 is TGTGCCAGTAGTCCAGGGAACCAAGAGACCCAGTACTTC. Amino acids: CASSPGNQETQYF.

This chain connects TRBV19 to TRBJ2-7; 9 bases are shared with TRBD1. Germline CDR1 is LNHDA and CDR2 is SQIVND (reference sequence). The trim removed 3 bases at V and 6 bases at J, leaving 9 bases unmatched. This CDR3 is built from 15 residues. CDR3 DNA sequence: TGTGCCAGTAGTATGATCGGGACAGGGTTCCGCGAGCAGTACTTC. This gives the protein CASSMIGTGFREQYF.

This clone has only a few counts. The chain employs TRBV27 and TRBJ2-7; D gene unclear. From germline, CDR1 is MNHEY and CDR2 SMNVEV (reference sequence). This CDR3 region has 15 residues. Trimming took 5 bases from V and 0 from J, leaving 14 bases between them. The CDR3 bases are TGTGCCAGCAGTCCGACCCGGCTGAGCTCCTACGAGCAGTACTTC. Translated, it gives CASSPTRLSSYEQYF.

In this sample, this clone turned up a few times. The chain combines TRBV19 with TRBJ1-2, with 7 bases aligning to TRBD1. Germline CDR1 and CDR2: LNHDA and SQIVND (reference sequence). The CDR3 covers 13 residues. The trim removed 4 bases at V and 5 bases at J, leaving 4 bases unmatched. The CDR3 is CASSNRGGYGYTF. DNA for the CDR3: TGTGCCAGTAGTAACAGGGGAGGGTATGGCTACACCTTC.

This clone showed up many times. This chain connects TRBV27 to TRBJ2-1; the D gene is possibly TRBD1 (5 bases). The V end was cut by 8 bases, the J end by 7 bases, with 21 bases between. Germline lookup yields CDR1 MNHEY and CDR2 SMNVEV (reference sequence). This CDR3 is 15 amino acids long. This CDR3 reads CASGKTASYTNEQFF. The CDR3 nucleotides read TGTGCCAGCGGGAAGACAGCCTCCTACACTAATGAGCAGTTCTTC.

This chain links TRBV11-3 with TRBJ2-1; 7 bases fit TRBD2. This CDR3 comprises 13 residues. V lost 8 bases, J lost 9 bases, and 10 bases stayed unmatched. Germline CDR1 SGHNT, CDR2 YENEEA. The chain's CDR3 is CASGSSGLGEQFF. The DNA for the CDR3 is TGTGCCAGCGGTTCTAGCGGACTAGGTGAGCAGTTCTTC. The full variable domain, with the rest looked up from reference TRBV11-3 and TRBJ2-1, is EAGVVQSPRYKIIEKKQPVAFWCNPISGHNTLYWYLQNLGQGPELLIRYENEEAVDDSQLPKDRFSAERLKGVDSTLKIQPAELGDSAVYLCASGSSGLGEQFFGPGTRLTVL.

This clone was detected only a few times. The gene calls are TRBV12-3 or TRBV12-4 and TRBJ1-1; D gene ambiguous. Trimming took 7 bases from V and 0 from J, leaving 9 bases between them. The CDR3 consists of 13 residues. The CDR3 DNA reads TGTGCCAGCACCCCCCCGATGAACACTGAAGCTTTCTTT. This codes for CASTPPMNTEAFF.

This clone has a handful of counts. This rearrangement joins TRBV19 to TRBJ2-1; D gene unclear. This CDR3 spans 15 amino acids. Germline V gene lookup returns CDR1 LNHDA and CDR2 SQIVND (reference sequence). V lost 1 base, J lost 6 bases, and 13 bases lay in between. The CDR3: CASSIGVPPVNEQFF. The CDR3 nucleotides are TGTGCCAGTAGTATAGGTGTGCCCCCCGTCAATGAGCAGTTCTTC.

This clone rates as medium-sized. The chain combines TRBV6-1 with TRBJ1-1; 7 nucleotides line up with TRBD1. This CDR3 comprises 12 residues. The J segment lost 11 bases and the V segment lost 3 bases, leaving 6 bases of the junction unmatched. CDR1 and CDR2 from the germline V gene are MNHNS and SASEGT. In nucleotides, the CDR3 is TGTGCCAGCAGTGAGGGGACAGTCCGGGCTTTCTTT. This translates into CASSEGTVRAFF.

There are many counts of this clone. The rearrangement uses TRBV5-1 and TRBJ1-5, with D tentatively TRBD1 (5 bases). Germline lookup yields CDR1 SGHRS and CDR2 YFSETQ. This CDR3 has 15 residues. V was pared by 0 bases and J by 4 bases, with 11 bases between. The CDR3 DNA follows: TGCGCCAGCAGCTTGGAGGGGACTGTGAATCAGCCCCAGCATTTT. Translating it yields CASSLEGTVNQPQHF.

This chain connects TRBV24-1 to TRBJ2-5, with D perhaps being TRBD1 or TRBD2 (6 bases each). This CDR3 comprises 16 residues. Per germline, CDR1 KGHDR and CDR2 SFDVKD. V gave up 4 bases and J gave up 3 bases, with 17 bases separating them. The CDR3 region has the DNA TGTGCCACCAGTGAATCCGGGACATGGGAGGAAGAGACCCAGTACTTC. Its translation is CATSESGTWEEETQYF.

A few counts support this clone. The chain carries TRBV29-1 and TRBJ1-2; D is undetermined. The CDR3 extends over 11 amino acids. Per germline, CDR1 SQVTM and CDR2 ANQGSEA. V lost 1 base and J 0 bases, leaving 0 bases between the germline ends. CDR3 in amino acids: CSVEANYGYTF. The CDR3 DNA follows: TGCAGCGTTGAAGCTAACTATGGCTACACCTTC.